These 4 T cell receptor beta chains were all obtained from the same sample, sequenced in a study of STAT5B mutations in CD4+ large granular lymphocyte leukemia. Produced via immunoSEQ multiplex PCR; TCRdb's table is partial and in-frame only. The sample includes approximately 49,000 clones, around 70% seen only once; the top ten take less than 2%. Specimen: CD4+ T cells from blood buffy coats. These receptors were collected from a human donor in good health.

This clone has more than one count but fewer than ten. V is TRBV5-4 and J is TRBJ2-1; no clear D. Per the germline V gene, CDR1 is SGHNT and CDR2 is YYREEE (reference sequence). The CDR3 spans 13 residues. V was clipped by 10 bases and J by 0 bases, with 11 bases between them. In nucleotides, the CDR3 is TGTGCCGCCGGCCAGGACTCCTACAATGAGCAGTTCTTC. This translates into CAAGQDSYNEQFF.

The J gene is TRBJ2-7, the V gene TRBV18; tentative D call: TRBD2 (7 bases). This CDR3 contains 15 residues. V gave up 6 bases and J gave up 2 bases, with 17 bases separating them. In germline, CDR1 is KGHSH, CDR2 LQKENI. CDR3: CASSQRGGATYEQYF. The CDR3 DNA sequence: TGTGCCAGCTCCCAAAGGGGGGGAGCGACCTACGAGCAGTACTTC.

The rearrangement joins TRBV5-1 to TRBJ2-5; 7 bases fit TRBD1. The CDR3 is made up of 16 amino acids. After removal of 5 bases from V and 3 bases from J, the junction contained 13 bases not matched to a gene. From germline, CDR1 is SGHRS and CDR2 YFSETQ. CDR3 in amino acids: CASSPGTAINEETQYF. The CDR3 DNA reads TGCGCCAGCAGTCCCGGGACAGCCATTAATGAAGAGACCCAGTACTTC.

The J gene is TRBJ1-5, the V gene TRBV16, with D perhaps TRBD1 (6 bases). This CDR3 is built from 14 residues. CDR1 KGHSY and CDR2 FQNENV come from the germline V gene. Trimming removed 6 bases from V and 3 bases from J, with 12 bases in between. CDR3 sequence (DNA): TGTGCCAGCAGACAGGGTTTCCTCAATCAGCCCCAGCATTTT. Its translation is CASRQGFLNQPQHF. The whole variable domain, remainder taken from reference TRBV16 and TRBJ1-5, is GEEVAQTPKHLVRGEGQKAKLYCAPIKGHSYVFWYQQVLKNEFKFLISFQNENVFDETGMPKERFSAKCLPNSPCSLEIQATKLEDSAVYFCASRQGFLNQPQHFGDGTRLSIL.